This T cell receptor (beta chain) emerged from a study of beta chain features in type 1 diabetes. Regarding the study as a whole: PCR might favor shorter templates, but any such skew would affect patients and controls equally.

The length of the CDR3 is 17 residues. Germline values: CDR1 SQVTM, CDR2 ANQGSEA. J was trimmed by 4 bases and V by 0 bases; bases with no gene match: 8. Points on this clone: The antigen is undetermined.

As every portion of the isolated RNA was reverse transcribed, the sequencing read expressed TCRB transcripts. Only in-frame clones appear in the TCRdb table, and some are missing; sequencing was by immunoSEQ multiplex PCR. Here the sample spans about 60,000 clones, roughly 60% being singletons. The receptor was derived from a woman younger than 35 in good health. The chain employs TRBV29-1 and TRBJ2-2; 10 bases align to TRBD2. Sequenced material: Tregs from blood. The CDR3 reads CSVEDPLAGVTTGELFF. DNA for the CDR3: TGCAGCGTTGAAGATCCTCTAGCGGGAGTGACCACCGGGGAGCTGTTTTTT.